The 6 T cell receptor beta chains below come from one sample, sequenced in a study of blood T cells in healthy people across ages. A J-beta primer mix and a sample-barcoded 5' primer were used in a second PCR of about 7 to 12 cycles. One entry per CDR3 protein, called by TCRdb with MiXCR from the 5' RACE reads. This table holds 650,000 or so distinct CDR3 sequences, about 51% found once. The sequenced sample consisted of blood. Receptors originate from a woman of 80 years or more in good health.

The chain has TRBV6-6 and TRBJ1-1; 7 bases line up with TRBD1. V was clipped by 0 bases and J by 6 bases; unmatched bases: 4. The germline CDR1 and CDR2 sequences are MNHNY and SVGAGI (reference sequence). This CDR3 contains 14 residues. The CDR3 DNA sequence: TGTGCCAGCAGTTACTCCCAGGGGGACCCTGAAGCTTTCTTT. Translating it yields CASSYSQGDPEAFF.

The chain has TRBV3-1 and TRBJ2-1; no firm D call. Trimming took off 3 bases at V and 4 bases at J, with 10 bases between the two ends. CDR1 and CDR2 (germline): LGHDT, YNNKEL (reference sequence). This CDR3 spans 14 amino acids. Written as DNA, the CDR3 is TGTGCCAGCAGCCATGGGATGTCATACAATGAGCAGTTCTTC. It codes for CASSHGMSYNEQFF.

The chain links TRBV6-4 to TRBJ2-3, with a possible D match to TRBD2 (6 bases). Germline values: CDR1 MRHNA, CDR2 SNTAGT. CDR3 length equals 15 residues. Trimming stripped 7 bases from V and 2 bases from J, with 16 bases between. DNA for the CDR3: TGTGCCAGCACGGGAGTCGGTCGGTTCACAGATACGCAGTATTTT. Encoded protein: CASTGVGRFTDTQYF.

This clonotype was counted at least ten times. This chain connects TRBV6-5 to TRBJ2-3; D is ambiguous. The V and J ends lost 0 bases and 0 bases respectively, with 4 bases between them. CDR1 and CDR2 from the germline V gene are MNHEY and SVGAGI. The CDR3 contains 14 residues. CDR3 nucleotides: TGTGCCAGCAGTTACTCAGTCAGCACAGATACGCAGTATTTT. Translated, it gives CASSYSVSTDTQYF.

This clonotype has ten or more counts. The J gene is TRBJ2-1, the V gene TRBV25-1; no definite D call. CDR3 length equals 10 residues. In germline, CDR1 is MGHDK, CDR2 SYGVNS. V lost 6 bases and J 9 bases, leaving 6 bases between the germline ends. For the CDR3, the DNA is TGTGCCAGCAGAGCAGTTGAGCAGTTCTTC. Its translation: CASRAVEQFF.

The V and J genes are TRBV14 and TRBJ2-2, with D hard to call. This CDR3 is built from 14 residues. V was cut by 0 bases and J by 4 bases, with 6 bases left in between. The germline CDR1 and CDR2 sequences are SGHDN and FVKESK. For the CDR3, the DNA is TGTGCCAGCAGCCAAGATCCTGGCACCGGGGAGCTGTTTTTT. Translating gives CASSQDPGTGELFF. Drawing the rest from reference TRBV14 and TRBJ2-2, the complete variable domain is EAGVTQFPSHSVIEKGQTVTLRCDPISGHDNLYWYRRVMGKEIKFLLHFVKESKQDESGMPNNRFLAERTGGTYSTLKVQPAELEDSGVYFCASSQDPGTGELFFGEGSRLTVL.